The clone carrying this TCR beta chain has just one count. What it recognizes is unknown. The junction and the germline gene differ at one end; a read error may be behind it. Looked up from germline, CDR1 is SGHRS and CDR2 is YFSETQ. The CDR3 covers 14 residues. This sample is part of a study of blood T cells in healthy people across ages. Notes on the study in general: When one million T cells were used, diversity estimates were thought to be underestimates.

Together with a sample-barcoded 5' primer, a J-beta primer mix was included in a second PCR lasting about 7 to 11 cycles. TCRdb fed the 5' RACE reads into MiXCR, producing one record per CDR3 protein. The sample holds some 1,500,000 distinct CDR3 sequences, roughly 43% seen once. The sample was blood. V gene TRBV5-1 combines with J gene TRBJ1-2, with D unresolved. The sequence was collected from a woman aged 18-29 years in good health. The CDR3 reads CASSLGAVRYGYNF. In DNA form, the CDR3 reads TGCGCCAGCAGCTTGGGGGCCGTCCGGTACGGCTACAACTTC.